The clone carrying this T cell receptor (beta chain) was seen just once. Profiled with immunoSEQ multiplex PCR; TCRdb holds only in-frame clones, not every one. The sample has about 21,000 clones, 80% to 90% seen once. This specimen comes from a study of sequential checkpoint blockade in melanoma. Whole-study context: Randomization was 1:1 between first-line nivolumab→ipilimumab and ipilimumab→nivolumab. Each arm's sequence ended with maintenance nivolumab.

The treatment was: randomized to nivolumab then ipilimumab (arm A) or the reverse (arm B). From thawed PBMCs, live CD3+CD8+ cells negative for CD19 and CD56 were sorted. The germline gives CDR1 SGHNT, CDR2 YYREEE (reference sequence). The junction had 12 bases not matched to a gene; V was cut back by 3 bases and J by 4 bases. CDR3 length: 17 amino acids. The sequence derives from a human donor with melanoma. Here the sequenced sample was CD8+ T cells sorted from blood (inferred from file names), taken from a patient given nivolumab and ipilimumab in sequence. The V call is TRBV5-4, the J call TRBJ1-1, with 10 bases lining up with TRBD1. CDR3 in amino acids: CASSSSRDRGLGTEAFF. CDR3 bases: TGTGCCAGCAGCTCCAGCCGGGACAGGGGACTTGGCACTGAAGCTTTCTTT.